The source of this TCR beta chain is a study of cytomegalovirus exposure and HLA in healthy donors (dated by TCRdb to 2017 to 2019). Looking at the study overall: An earlier analysis of approximately 640 of the donors reported about 290 Gb of sequence data and 117 million unique TCR beta sequences from 190 million or so T cells. An early release covering roughly 600 HLA-typed donors comprised 250 to 350 gigabases of sequencing data and about 90 million unique TCR sequences. Of the roughly 410 genotyped donors, roughly 76% were placed in the genetic ancestry cluster associated with self-reported Caucasian donors. The study aimed to test whether signatures of past pathogen exposure could be identified by cataloging public T cell receptors. Using immunosequencing, the study profiled T cell repertoires from 640 or so subjects and related those repertoires to cytomegalovirus serostatus. Besides the first cohort of roughly 660 subjects, a separate validation cohort made up of 90 to 150 different subjects was used. High-throughput TCR immunosequencing, statistical association of individual TCRs with disease status, and machine learning were combined to predict cytomegalovirus infection status. A later analysis re-examined previously published TCR beta repertoires from around 670 donors and added high-resolution HLA genotyping to investigate patterns of TCR occurrence. Rather than drawing on any new phenotypic data, the later analysis identified candidate immune exposures from TCR beta sequences and the way those sequences occurred across donors. To decide whether each TCR beta V gene segment behaved as functional or pseudogenic, an earlier analysis of 587 of the donors relied on high-throughput TCR beta sequencing. Donor age, sex, ethnicity and CMV serostatus were compiled together with the repertoire data. In a later genetic analysis, genome-wide SNP genotypes for 398 of the 666 donors were used, and that subset was treated as a discovery cohort. Every repertoire in the discovery cohort had been generated on one and the same sequencing platform. HLA typing covered class I and class II loci at four-digit resolution. The number of typed donors differed by locus: roughly 629-640 for A, B, C, DRB1 and DQB1; 500 to 550 for DQA1; around 580 for DPA1; and about 470 for DPB1. Because of strong linkage in the cohort, roughly five DR-DQ haplotypes were treated as single units for association and clustering. Among around 400 genotyped donors of the cohort, an average of around 250,000 unique TCR beta nucleotide sequences was sequenced per donor, of which approximately 19% were non-productive. Points the paper makes about the study in general: Three of the identified cytomegalovirus-associated TCR beta chains were confirmed in vitro to be specific for cytomegalovirus antigens. HLA typing was unavailable for some donors at each locus, so association tests used only the typed subset. In this cohort, only TCR beta chains were sequenced, and detectable features were limited by the absence of alpha or paired-chain data. In a later analysis, several top co-occurrence clusters were reported to appear linked to parvovirus B19, influenza, CMV and Epstein-Barr virus. A later analysis associated 16,951 TCR beta sequences with specific HLA alleles at a false discovery rate of 0.05. When HLA alleles, especially DR and DQ, strongly co-occurred, attributing TCR associations to individual alleles was difficult. The 87-base-pair reads could not distinguish some IMGT-functional V segments, including TRBV6-2 and TRBV6-3, so those segments were excluded. In a later analysis, HLA-associated TCR beta chains showed more clonal expansion and lower generation probabilities than non-associated chains that were equally common. According to a later genetic analysis, donors in an Asian-associated ancestry cluster had fewer N-insertions in productive TCRs than the roughly 700-donor mean. A total of around 150 TCR beta chains were listed by the study as associated with cytomegalovirus. In an earlier analysis of some 500 of the donors, most TCR beta V segments were observed in productive rearrangements about 90% or about 30% of the time, broadly matching IMGT annotations. In a later genetic analysis, a missense DCLRE1C variant was associated with V-gene and J-gene trimming of TCR beta chains, and the association was replicated in an independent cohort. Linkage disequilibrium might explain the correlated functional status among segregating V segments, but an unknown experimental factor could not be excluded. Roughly uniform sequencing depth across donors was assumed in presence/absence analyses, although this assumption may not hold. A further reported finding was that TCR beta sequences accurately predicted the HLA-A and HLA-B alleles for most subjects in the first cohort. A cluster of highly shared sequence variants was judged likely to be a technical artifact of the sequencing pipeline. Most TCR sequences were observed very rarely across donors, whereas some public TCRs were present in many individuals. The earlier analysis of 587 of the donors excluded 15 to 20 rarely observed V segments, including chromosome 9 orphons, because counts were too low. CMV serostatus was the only immune exposure information available for the cohort. The classifier was reported to diagnose cytomegalovirus status with high specificity and sensitivity in both the original cohort and the validation cohort. In a later analysis, TCR association rates were found to vary across HLA loci, with the most associated TCRs seen for DRB1 alleles and the fewest for HLA-C alleles. In a later analysis, most CMV-associated TCR beta chains were found to appear HLA-restricted, with HLA associations seemingly driven largely by CMV exposure. The authors suggested that the approach could potentially be extended to other disease states and immunological phenotypes.

This clone was observed a few times. What antigen it recognizes has not been identified. No clone much larger than this one lies a single base away; base qualities are absent. To prepare the library, the immunoSEQ multiplex PCR assay was applied. The multiplex PCR relied on a mix of 60 forward primers for TCR Vbeta segments and 13 reverse primers for TCR Jbeta segments. Amplification of the CDR3 region of rearranged TCR beta genes was performed with a multiplex PCR assay on genomic DNA. The amplified TCR beta libraries were sequenced on the Illumina HiSeq System as 87-base-pair reads. As for the original processing: In a later analysis, roughly 80 million unique TCR beta chains were counted across the 666 repertoires, and approximately 9.9 million of these chains were shared by at least two donors. To remove PCR and sequencing errors, raw reads were error-corrected and collapsed into unique sequences using a nearest-neighbor algorithm that merged closely related sequences. V, D and J gene segments were assigned by aligning CDR3 sequences to IMGT reference sequences. For a sequence to be retained, a match of at least six nucleotides was required to both a V gene segment and a J gene segment. Rearrangements were called productive when the CDR3 lacked stop codons and stayed in frame with V and J; all others were non-productive. Following IMGT convention, CDR3 was defined as the stretch from the second conserved V-encoded cysteine to the conserved J-encoded phenylalanine. The earlier analysis of 587 of the donors excluded sequences that lacked an unambiguous match to a single V gene segment. In an earlier analysis of several hundred of the donors, a V segment was called functional when productive rearrangements were above 56.7%, and segregating when the standard deviation between donors exceeded 5%. A statistical classification framework was developed to diagnose cytomegalovirus status using the catalog of TCR beta chain sequences. In a later analysis, TCR nucleotide sequences were compared against IMGT/GENE-DB human TR gene sequences so that V and J genes could be assigned. The TCRdist pipeline was used in a later analysis to assign CDR3 sequences and most-parsimonious VDJ recombination scenarios. In a later analysis, each TCR beta chain was defined by its CDR3 amino acid sequence together with its V-gene family, and reads lacking a unique V-gene family were excluded. A later analysis removed 592 highly shared, low-generation-probability nucleotide sequences to deal with suspected cross-contamination and a sequencing artifact. In a later analysis, a clonal expansion index was calculated for each public chain from normalized within-repertoire ranks of inferred template counts. In a later analysis, generation probabilities were computed with a VDJ recombination model fitted to out-of-frame rearrangements, and the resulting probabilities were checked against IGoR. Hypergeometric tests were used in a later analysis to score TCR-TCR, TCR-HLA and TCR-CMV co-occurrence, with a repertoire-size bias correction applied to the TCR pairs. False discovery rates were estimated in a later analysis by permuting HLA or CMV assignments 20 times. In a later analysis, co-occurring TCRs were grouped using DBSCAN, with TCRdist sequence similarity added in when clustering inside HLA-allele-positive subsets. For co-occurrence clustering, repertoires with fewer than 30,000 or more than 120,000 public chains were excluded, along with four to six repertoires with anomalous nucleotide sharing. The table comes from immuneACCESS by way of TCRdb, which keeps in-frame sequences with V and J called. Part of the clones is missing from these tables; in studies checked, under half for an unresolved V gene and the rest for unknown reasons. D and trimming were read from the DNA, whereas the V and J calls and clone size are those reported in that table. The sample table holds over 150,000 clones, of which 70% to 85% were seen once. About 0.092% of the sample comes from the top ten.

V is shortened by 0 bases, J by 1 base, and the region joining them spans 12 bases. Counted from cysteine to phenylalanine, this CDR3 has 16 amino acids. Left in the record is the CDR3 DNA by itself, 48 bases read in frame from the first base. The cohort comprised 670 or so healthy bone marrow donors. At the time of sampling, every cohort member was nominally healthy, though immune exposures that went unrecorded were likely present. The donor tested CMV seronegative, placing the donor among the approximately 400 seronegative members of the cohort. A peripheral blood sample was provided by each donor, and peripheral blood mononuclear cells were used for TCR beta sequencing. Genomic DNA extraction from the blood cell samples was performed with the Qiagen DNeasy Blood Extraction Kit.

Specimen: PBMCs. This sequence was found in a boy younger than 10 in good health and CMV-seronegative. The rearranged segments are TRBV23-1 and TRBJ1-1; 5 matching bases give a weak D call of TRBD1. TRBV23-1 is an ORF; its function is uncertain. The DNA is TGCGCCAGCAGTCAATCGGGGGAGGACACGAACACTGAAGCTTTCTTT. It encodes CASSQSGEDTNTEAFF.